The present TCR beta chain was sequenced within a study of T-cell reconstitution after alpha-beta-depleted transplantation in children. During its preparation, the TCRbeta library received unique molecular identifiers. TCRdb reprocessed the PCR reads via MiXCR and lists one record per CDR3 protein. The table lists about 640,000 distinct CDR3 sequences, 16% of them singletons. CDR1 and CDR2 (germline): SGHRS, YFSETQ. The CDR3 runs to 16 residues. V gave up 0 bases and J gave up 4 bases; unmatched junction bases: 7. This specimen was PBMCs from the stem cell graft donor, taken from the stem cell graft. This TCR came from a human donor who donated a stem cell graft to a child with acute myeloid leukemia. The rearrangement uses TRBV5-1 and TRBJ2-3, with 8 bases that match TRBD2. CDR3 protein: CASSLVGGALADTQYF. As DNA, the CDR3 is TGCGCCAGCAGCTTGGTCGGGGGGGCCTTGGCAGATACGCAGTATTTT.